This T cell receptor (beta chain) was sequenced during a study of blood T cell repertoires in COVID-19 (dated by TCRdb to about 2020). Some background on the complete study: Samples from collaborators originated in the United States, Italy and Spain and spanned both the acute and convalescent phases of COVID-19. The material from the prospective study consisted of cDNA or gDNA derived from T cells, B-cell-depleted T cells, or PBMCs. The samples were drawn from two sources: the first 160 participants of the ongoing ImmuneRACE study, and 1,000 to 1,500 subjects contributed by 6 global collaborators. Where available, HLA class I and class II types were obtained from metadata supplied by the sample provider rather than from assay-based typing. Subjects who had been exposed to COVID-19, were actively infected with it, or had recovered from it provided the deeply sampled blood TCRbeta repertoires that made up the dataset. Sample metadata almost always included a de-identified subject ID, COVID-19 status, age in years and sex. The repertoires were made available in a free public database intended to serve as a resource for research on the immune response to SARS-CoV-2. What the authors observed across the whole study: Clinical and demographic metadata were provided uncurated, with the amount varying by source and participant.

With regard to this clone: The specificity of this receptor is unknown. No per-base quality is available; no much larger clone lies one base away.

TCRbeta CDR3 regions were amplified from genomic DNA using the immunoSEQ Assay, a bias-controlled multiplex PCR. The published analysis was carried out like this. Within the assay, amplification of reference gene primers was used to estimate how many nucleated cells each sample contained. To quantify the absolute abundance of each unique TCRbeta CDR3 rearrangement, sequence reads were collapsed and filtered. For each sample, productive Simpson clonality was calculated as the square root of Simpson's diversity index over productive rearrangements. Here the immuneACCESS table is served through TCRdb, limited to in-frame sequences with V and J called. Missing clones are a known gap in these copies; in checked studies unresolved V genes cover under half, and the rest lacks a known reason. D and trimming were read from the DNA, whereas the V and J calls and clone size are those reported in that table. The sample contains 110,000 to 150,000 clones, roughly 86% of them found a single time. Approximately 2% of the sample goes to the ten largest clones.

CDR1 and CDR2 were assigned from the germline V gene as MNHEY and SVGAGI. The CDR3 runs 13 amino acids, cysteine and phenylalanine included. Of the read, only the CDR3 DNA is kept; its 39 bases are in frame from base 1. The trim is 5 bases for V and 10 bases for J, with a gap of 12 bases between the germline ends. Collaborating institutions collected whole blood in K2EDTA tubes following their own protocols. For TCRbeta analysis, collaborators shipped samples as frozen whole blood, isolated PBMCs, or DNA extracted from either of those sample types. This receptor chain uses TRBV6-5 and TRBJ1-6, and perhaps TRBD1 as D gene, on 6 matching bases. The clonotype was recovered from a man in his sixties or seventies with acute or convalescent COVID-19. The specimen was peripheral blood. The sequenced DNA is TGTGCCAGCAGTCAGGGGAACGAATCACCCCTCCACTTT. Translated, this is CASSQGNESPLHF.